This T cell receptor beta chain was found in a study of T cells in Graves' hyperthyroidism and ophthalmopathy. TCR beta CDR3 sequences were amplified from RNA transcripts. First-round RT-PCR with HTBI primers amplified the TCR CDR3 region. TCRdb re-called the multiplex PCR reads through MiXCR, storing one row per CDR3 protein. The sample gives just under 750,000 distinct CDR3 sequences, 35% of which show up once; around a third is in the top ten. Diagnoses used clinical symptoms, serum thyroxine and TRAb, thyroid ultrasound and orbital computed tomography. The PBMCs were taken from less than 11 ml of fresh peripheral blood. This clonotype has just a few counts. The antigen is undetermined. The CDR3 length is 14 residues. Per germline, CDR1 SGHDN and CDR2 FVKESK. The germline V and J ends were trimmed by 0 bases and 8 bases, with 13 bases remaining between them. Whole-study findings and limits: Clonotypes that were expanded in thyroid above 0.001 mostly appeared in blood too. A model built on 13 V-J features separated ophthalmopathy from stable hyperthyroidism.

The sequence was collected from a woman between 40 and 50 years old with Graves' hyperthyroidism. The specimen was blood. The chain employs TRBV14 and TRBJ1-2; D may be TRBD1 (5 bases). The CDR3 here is CASSQDRGGSGYTF. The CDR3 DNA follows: TGTGCCAGCAGCCAAGATAGGGGCGGGTCCGGCTACACCTTC. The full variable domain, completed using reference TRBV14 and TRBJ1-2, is EAGVTQFPSHSVIEKGQTVTLRCDPISGHDNLYWYRRVMGKEIKFLLHFVKESKQDESGMPNNRFLAERTGGTYSTLKVQPAELEDSGVYFCASSQDRGGSGYTFGSGTRLTVV.